The entry that follows covers one TCR beta chain sequence. This sample stems from a study of cytomegalovirus exposure and HLA in healthy donors. This CDR3 has 13 residues. V lost 4 bases to trimming and J lost 4 bases, with 13 bases between them. Germline V gene sequence: CDR1 SQVTM, CDR2 ANQGSEA. The PCR made use of 60 Vbeta and 13 Jbeta primers. Profiling relied on immunoSEQ multiplex PCR, and the TCRdb table lists in-frame clones only, not all of them. Of 120,000 to 150,000 clones in the sample, around 80% were seen once. Input material: PBMCs. This sequence joins TRBV29-1 and TRBJ2-5, with D possibly TRBD2 on 6 matching bases. The clonotype originates from a woman aged 40 to 55 in good health and CMV-seronegative. CDR3 DNA: TGCAGCGTTGTTCGGGGGTGGGGAGAGACCCAGTACTTC. Protein sequence: CSVVRGWGETQYF.